A single sample gave rise to the 28 T cell receptor beta chains below, sequenced in a study of T cell responses to AZD1222 COVID-19 vaccine. The assay was immunoSEQ multiplex PCR, and TCRdb's table has in-frame clones only and misses some. Seen here are under 150,000 clones, roughly 93% observed once, and the top ten hold 9.3%. The sequences come from peripheral blood, collected 28 days after the second AZD1222 dose. All receptors come from an adult who received the AZD1222 COVID-19 vaccine.

V and J are TRBV7-9 and TRBJ1-4; no reliable D call. Trimming removed 3 bases at V and 5 bases at J, with 10 bases between. CDR1 and CDR2 from the germline V gene are SEHNR and FQNEAQ (reference sequence). The CDR3 runs to 14 residues. The CDR3 is CASSLTNANEKLFF. The CDR3 DNA reads TGTGCCAGCAGCTTGACAAACGCCAATGAAAAACTGTTTTTT.

The chain links TRBV28 to TRBJ1-1, with D possibly matching TRBD1 (5 bases). The CDR3 loop spans 15 amino acids. Germline V gene sequence: CDR1 MDHEN, CDR2 SYDVKM. V gave up 6 bases and J gave up 8 bases, with 22 bases separating them. The CDR3 is CASSRTTGTSAEAFF. Written as DNA, the CDR3 is TGTGCCAGCAGCCGAACCACGGGGACCTCCGCCGAAGCTTTCTTT.

The chain couples TRBV10-2 to TRBJ1-4; D is possibly TRBD1 (6 bases). Looked up from germline, CDR1 is WSHSY and CDR2 is SAAADI. V was clipped by 4 bases and J by 8 bases, with 14 bases between them. This CDR3 has 14 amino acids. CDR3 amino acids: CASSAPEGGEKLFF. Here the CDR3 DNA reads TGCGCCAGCAGTGCCCCCGAGGGGGGCGAAAAACTGTTTTTT.

The chain uses TRBV30 and TRBJ2-1, with a weak D call TRBD2 (5 bases). Germline assignment: CDR1 GTSNPN and CDR2 SVGIG (reference sequence). Trimming pared 0 bases from V and 6 bases from J, leaving 15 bases between. CDR3 size: 15 residues. CDR3 nucleotides: TGTGCCTGGAGTGTACTGAGAAGAGGGAGCAATGAGCAGTTCTTC. Its translation: CAWSVLRRGSNEQFF.

The chain couples TRBV10-3 to TRBJ2-3; weak D call: TRBD2 (7 bases). The CDR3 totals 18 residues. V was cut by 0 bases and J by 3 bases, with 19 bases left in between. Germline CDR1 is ENHRY and CDR2 is SYGVKD. The CDR3 loop reads CAISESGAAGVVTDTQYF. The CDR3 coding sequence is TGTGCCATCAGTGAGTCGGGGGCCGCGGGAGTTGTAACAGATACGCAGTATTTT.

The gene calls are TRBV10-3 and TRBJ2-1, with TRBD1 as a possible D gene (5 bases). The V gene lost 0 bases and the J gene lost 2 bases, with 14 bases spanning the gap. The length of the CDR3 is 17 residues. Germline V gives CDR1 ENHRY, CDR2 SYGVKD. The CDR3 bases are TGTGCCATCAGTGAGTCCGCCGGCAGGGTCACCTACAATGAGCAGTTCTTC. Translation: CAISESAGRVTYNEQFF.

CDR3 bases: TGCGCCAGCAGCATCCTCGGTGGGGGACAGGGTAACGGCGGCTACACCTTC. It is translated as CASSILGGGQGNGGYTF. V usage is TRBV5-1 and J usage is TRBJ1-2; TRBD1 aligns across 9 bases. Germline V gene data show CDR1 as SGHRS and CDR2 as YFSETQ. V shed 4 bases, J shed 8 bases, and the junction held 18 bases outside the gene matches. The CDR3 is 17 residues long.

This chain uses TRBV6-5 with TRBJ2-7; TRBD1 aligns across 7 bases. J was trimmed by 3 bases and V by 6 bases; bases with no gene match: 8. In germline, CDR1 is MNHEY, CDR2 SVGAGI. There are 14 residues in the CDR3. The CDR3, as DNA: TGTGCCAGCAGAGCAACGTGGGACAGCTACGAGCAGTACTTC. Encoded protein: CASRATWDSYEQYF.

This clone was counted between two and nine times. Here the CDR3 DNA reads TGTGCCAGCAACACGGGGGGGGCGATGAACACTGAAGCTTTCTTT. Encoded protein: CASNTGGAMNTEAFF. This chain uses TRBV3-1 (or the pseudogene TRBV3-2) with TRBJ1-1; D perhaps matches TRBD1 (6 bases). The V end lost 7 bases, the J end lost 0 bases, and 15 bases lay between the germline ends. The CDR3 spans 15 residues. Germline V gene sequence: CDR1 LGHDT, CDR2 YNNKEL (reference sequence).

Regarding this clone: Other DNA sequences in this specimen translate into the identical CDR3. The chain joins TRBV2 to TRBJ2-3, with 14 bases that match TRBD2. V lost 4 bases to trimming and J lost 1 base; unmatched junction nucleotides: 1. Looked up from germline, CDR1 is SNHLY and CDR2 is FYNNEI. The CDR3 totals 16 residues. For the CDR3, the DNA is TGTGCCAGCAGTGGGGGACTAGCGGGGGGCACAGATACGCAGTATTTT. Translating it yields CASSGGLAGGTDTQYF. The variable domain in full, completed from reference TRBV2 and TRBJ2-3, reads EPEVTQTPSHQVTQMGQEVILRCVPISNHLYFYWYRQILGQKVEFLVSFYNNEISEKSEIFDDQFSVERPDGSNFTLKIRSTKLEDSAMYFCASSGGLAGGTDTQYFGPGTRLTVL.

The chain carries TRBV15 and TRBJ1-6; D possibly corresponds to TRBD1 (5 bases). This CDR3 has 14 residues. Germline CDR1 reads LNHNV; CDR2 reads YYDKDF (reference sequence). The ends were cut back, 5 bases at V and 5 bases at J, with 10 bases in the middle. The chain's CDR3 is CATSPRGDNSPLHF. CDR3 bases: TGTGCCACCAGCCCCCGGGGCGATAATTCACCCCTCCACTTT.

The rearrangement joins TRBV5-4 to TRBJ1-1; D is uncertain. Per germline, CDR1 SGHNT and CDR2 YYREEE (reference sequence). Trimming shortened V by 4 bases and J by 1 base, and 8 bases separated the two germline ends. This CDR3 is 13 amino acids long. The CDR3 DNA reads as TGTGCCAGCAGCGTAGACAAGAACACTGAAGCTTTCTTT. Translation: CASSVDKNTEAFF.

The chain has TRBV4-1 and TRBJ1-2; TRBD1 might be the D (5 bases). The germline gives CDR1 MGHRA, CDR2 YSYEKL. The CDR3 spans 16 residues. Between the trimmed V and J ends, which lost 0 bases and 2 bases, there was a span of 13 bases. Written as DNA, the CDR3 is TGCGCCAGCAGCCAAGAAGGTCAGGGCCTGAACTATGGCTACACCTTC. This codes for CASSQEGQGLNYGYTF.

The chain recombines TRBV12-3 or TRBV12-4 with TRBJ1-1; tentative D call: TRBD1 (6 bases). The CDR3 totals 13 residues. V was shortened by 4 bases and J by 4 bases, with 10 bases between the two germline ends. The CDR3 loop is CASSYGQITEAFF. DNA for the CDR3: TGTGCCAGCAGTTACGGACAGATCACTGAAGCTTTCTTT.

As DNA, the CDR3 is TGTGCCAGCAGCTTAACATCCTTTGGGTACGAGCAGTACGTC. Encoded protein: CASSLTSFGYEQYV. The V call is TRBV7-2, the J call TRBJ2-7, with no clear D. Trimming stripped 2 bases from V and 4 bases from J, with 12 bases between. The germline V gene has CDR1 SGHTA and CDR2 FQGNSA. CDR3 length equals 14 residues.

J is TRBJ1-5 and V is TRBV7-6, with D maybe TRBD1 (5 bases). The length of the CDR3 is 17 residues. Germline V gives CDR1 SGHVS, CDR2 FNYEAQ. The V end was cut by 3 bases, the J end by 2 bases, with 17 bases between. The CDR3 nucleotides read TGTGCCAGCAGCTTGACTCCGGGACGAACTCGCAATCAGCCCCAGCATTTT. Its translation: CASSLTPGRTRNQPQHF.

The chain employs TRBV19 and TRBJ2-7, with TRBD1 matching 10 bases. The CDR3 has 15 residues. Germline V gives CDR1 LNHDA, CDR2 SQIVND (reference sequence). With 3 bases clipped from V and 5 bases from J, the junction kept 7 bases outside the gene matches. CDR3 coding DNA: TGTGCCAGTAGTATGGGGGGGACAGGGGCCGACGAGCAGTACTTC. This codes for CASSMGGTGADEQYF.

The chain is built from TRBV29-1 and TRBJ1-1, with unresolved D. This CDR3 contains 12 residues. Germline CDR1 is SQVTM and CDR2 is ANQGSEA. V gave up 4 bases and J gave up 4 bases, with 10 bases separating them. In DNA form, the CDR3 reads TGCAGCGTTGGGACCCCGCGCACTGAAGCTTTCTTT. As protein: CSVGTPRTEAFF.

The V call is TRBV4-1, the J call TRBJ2-3; D uncertain. Germline CDR1 and CDR2: MGHRA and YSYEKL. This CDR3 is built from 18 residues. Trimming removed 0 bases from V and 4 bases from J, with 20 bases in between. The CDR3 spells CASSQDNPRGPKADTQYF. As DNA, the CDR3 is TGCGCCAGCAGCCAAGATAACCCCCGCGGCCCTAAGGCAGATACGCAGTATTTT.

The CDR3: CASSLDGAFMNTEAFF. The CDR3 DNA reads as TGTGCCAGCAGCTTGGATGGGGCCTTCATGAACACTGAAGCTTTCTTT. This chain connects TRBV5-6 to TRBJ1-1, with D possibly matching TRBD1 (5 bases). V was shortened by 0 bases and J by 0 bases, with 12 bases between the two germline ends. The CDR3 contains 16 residues. The germline CDR1 and CDR2 sequences are SGHDT and YYEEEE.

In this sample, this clone turned up a few times. The chain employs TRBV10-1 and TRBJ2-7; 7 positions match TRBD1. Germline lookup yields CDR1 WNHNN and CDR2 SYGVQD (reference sequence). CDR3 length equals 15 residues. Losses at the gene ends were 5 bases for V and 1 base for J; bases not matched to a gene: 8. Written as DNA, the CDR3 is TGCGCCAGCAGTCCTTTCCGGGACAGTTCCTACGAGCAGTACTTC. Translation gives CASSPFRDSSYEQYF.

This sequence joins TRBV19 and TRBJ2-1; tentatively, D is TRBD2 (5 bases). CDR3 size: 13 residues. CDR1 and CDR2 (germline): LNHDA, SQIVND (reference sequence). The V gene lost 7 bases and the J gene lost 6 bases, with 13 bases spanning the gap. The CDR3 loop reads CASNSNRGNEQFF. In nucleotides, the CDR3 is TGTGCCAGTAACTCTAATCGGGGCAATGAGCAGTTCTTC.

The CDR3 here is CASSLRAGGTNSPLHF. CDR3 bases: TGTGCCAGCAGTTTACGGGCAGGGGGGACAAATTCACCCCTCCACTTT. The genes are TRBV27 and TRBJ1-6; TRBD1 matches 7 bases. With V trimmed by 2 bases and J by 7 bases, 8 bases remained unmatched. The CDR3 contains 16 residues. The V gene's germline CDR1 is MNHEY and CDR2 SMNVEV (reference sequence).

The sample holds one count of this clone. This chain links TRBV10-1 with TRBJ2-7; TRBD1 matches at 8 bases. Germline V lookup: CDR1 WNHNN, CDR2 SYGVQD (reference sequence). V shed 5 bases and J 2 bases; nucleotides not matched to a gene: 8. This CDR3 has 15 residues. In nucleotides, the CDR3 is TGCGCCAGCAGTCGGGGCACAGGGGGTACCTACGAGCAGTACTTC. It is translated as CASSRGTGGTYEQYF.

The rearrangement links TRBV7-9 to TRBJ2-5; 9 nucleotides match TRBD2. Germline V gene lookup returns CDR1 SEHNR and CDR2 FQNEAQ (reference sequence). With V trimmed by 1 base and J by 4 bases, 16 bases remained unmatched. The CDR3 sequence is 19 residues long. The CDR3 DNA is TGTGCCAGCAGCTTAGGCGTAGCGGGGGAATTGGGGGAAGGAGAGACCCAGTACTTC. Amino acids: CASSLGVAGELGEGETQYF.

The rearrangement joins TRBV12-3 or TRBV12-4 to TRBJ1-1; 9 nucleotides line up with TRBD1. The CDR3 consists of 12 residues. The J segment lost 8 bases and the V segment lost 6 bases, leaving 4 bases of the junction unmatched. In DNA, the CDR3 is TGTGCCAGCAGCCGCGGGACAGGGGAAGCTTTCTTT. As protein: CASSRGTGEAFF.

This chain joins TRBV6-2 or TRBV6-3 and TRBJ2-2, with no clear D. The germline gives CDR1 MNHEY, CDR2 SVGEGT. The CDR3 has 15 residues. The V end was cut by 0 bases, the J end by 0 bases, with 5 bases between. CDR3 coding DNA: TGTGCCAGCAGTTACTCTCGGCCGAACACCGGGGAGCTGTTTTTT. This gives the protein CASSYSRPNTGELFF.

A single count supports this clone. The V call is TRBV28, the J call TRBJ2-2; D call uncertain. V gave up 8 bases and J gave up 5 bases, with 6 bases separating them. The germline gives CDR1 MDHEN, CDR2 SYDVKM. The CDR3 totals 11 residues. In DNA, the CDR3 is TGTGCCAGCTCCCAAACCGGGGAGCTGTTTTTT. Translation gives CASSQTGELFF.